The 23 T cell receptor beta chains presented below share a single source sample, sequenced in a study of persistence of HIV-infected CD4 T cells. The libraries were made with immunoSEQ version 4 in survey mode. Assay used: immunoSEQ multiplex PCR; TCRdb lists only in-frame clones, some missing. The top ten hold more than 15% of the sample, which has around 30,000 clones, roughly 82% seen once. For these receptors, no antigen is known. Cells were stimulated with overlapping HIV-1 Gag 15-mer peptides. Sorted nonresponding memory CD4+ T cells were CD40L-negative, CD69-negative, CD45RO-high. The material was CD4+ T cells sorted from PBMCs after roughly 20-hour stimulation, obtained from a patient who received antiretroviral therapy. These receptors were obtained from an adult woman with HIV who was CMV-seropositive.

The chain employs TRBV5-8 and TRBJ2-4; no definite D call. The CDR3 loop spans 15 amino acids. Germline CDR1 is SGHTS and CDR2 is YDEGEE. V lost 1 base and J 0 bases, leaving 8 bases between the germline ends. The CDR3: CASSLQDRAKNIQYF. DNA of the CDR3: TGTGCCAGCAGCTTGCAGGACCGAGCCAAAAACATTCAGTACTTC.

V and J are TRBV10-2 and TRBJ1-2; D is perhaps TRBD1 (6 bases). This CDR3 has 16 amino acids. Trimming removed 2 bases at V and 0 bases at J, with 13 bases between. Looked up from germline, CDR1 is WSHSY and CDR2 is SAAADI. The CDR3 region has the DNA TGCGCCAGCAGTGAGCCTACTAGACAGGCTAACTATGGCTACACCTTC. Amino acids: CASSEPTRQANYGYTF.

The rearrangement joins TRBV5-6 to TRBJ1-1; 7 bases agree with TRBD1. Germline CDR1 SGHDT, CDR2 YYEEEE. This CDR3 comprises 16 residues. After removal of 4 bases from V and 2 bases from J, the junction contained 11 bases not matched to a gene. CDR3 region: CASSRYRGRSNTEAFF. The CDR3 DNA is TGTGCCAGCAGCCGTTACAGGGGCAGGAGCAACACTGAAGCTTTCTTT.

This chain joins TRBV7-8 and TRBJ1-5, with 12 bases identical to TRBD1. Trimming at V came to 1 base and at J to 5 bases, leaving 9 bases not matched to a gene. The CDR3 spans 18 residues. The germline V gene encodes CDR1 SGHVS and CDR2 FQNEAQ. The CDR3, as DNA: TGTGCCAGCAGCTTAGATGCGGGACAGGGGGCGCGAGATCAGCCCCAGCATTTT. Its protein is CASSLDAGQGARDQPQHF.

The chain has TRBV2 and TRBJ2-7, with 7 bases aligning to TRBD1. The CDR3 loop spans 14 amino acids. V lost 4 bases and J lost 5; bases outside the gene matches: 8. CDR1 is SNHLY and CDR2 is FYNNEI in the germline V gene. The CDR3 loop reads CASSARQGPNEQYF. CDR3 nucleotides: TGTGCCAGCAGTGCCCGACAGGGACCCAACGAGCAGTACTTC.

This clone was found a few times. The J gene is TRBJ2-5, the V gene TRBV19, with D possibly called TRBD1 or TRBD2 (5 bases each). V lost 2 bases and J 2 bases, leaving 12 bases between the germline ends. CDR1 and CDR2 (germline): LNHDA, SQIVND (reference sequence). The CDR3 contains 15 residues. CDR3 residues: CASSISGTEQETQYF. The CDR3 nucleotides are TGTGCCAGTAGTATATCGGGGACGGAACAAGAGACCCAGTACTTC.

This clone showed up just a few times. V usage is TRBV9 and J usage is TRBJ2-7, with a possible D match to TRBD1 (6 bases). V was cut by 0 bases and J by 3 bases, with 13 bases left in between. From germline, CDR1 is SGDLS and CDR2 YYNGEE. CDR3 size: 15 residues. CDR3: CASSVEDRPFYEQYF. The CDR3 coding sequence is TGTGCCAGCAGCGTAGAGGACAGACCATTCTACGAGCAGTACTTC.

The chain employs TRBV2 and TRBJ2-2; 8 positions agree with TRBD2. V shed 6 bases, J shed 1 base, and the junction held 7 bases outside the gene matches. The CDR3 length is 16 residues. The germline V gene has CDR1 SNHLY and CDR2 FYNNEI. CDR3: CASSASAGGNTGELFF. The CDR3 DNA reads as TGTGCCAGCAGCGCGTCGGCGGGGGGGAACACCGGGGAGCTGTTTTTT.

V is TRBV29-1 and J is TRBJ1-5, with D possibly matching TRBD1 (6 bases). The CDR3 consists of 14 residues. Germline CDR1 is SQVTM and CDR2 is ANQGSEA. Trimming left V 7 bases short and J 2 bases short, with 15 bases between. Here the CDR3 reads CSARFRGGNQPQHF. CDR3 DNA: TGCAGCGCCCGTTTCAGGGGAGGCAATCAGCCCCAGCATTTT.

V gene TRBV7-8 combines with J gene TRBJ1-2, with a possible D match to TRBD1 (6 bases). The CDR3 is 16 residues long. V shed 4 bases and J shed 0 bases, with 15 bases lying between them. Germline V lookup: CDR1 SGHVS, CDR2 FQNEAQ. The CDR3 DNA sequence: TGTGCCAGCAGCTCCTATTCGACAGGCACTAACTATGGCTACACCTTC. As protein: CASSSYSTGTNYGYTF.

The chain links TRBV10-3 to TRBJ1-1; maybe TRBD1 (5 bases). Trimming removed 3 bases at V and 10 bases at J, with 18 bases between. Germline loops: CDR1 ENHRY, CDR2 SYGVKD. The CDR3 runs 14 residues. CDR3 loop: CAISEENSPGGAFF. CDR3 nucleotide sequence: TGTGCCATCAGTGAAGAAAATTCTCCTGGGGGAGCTTTCTTT.

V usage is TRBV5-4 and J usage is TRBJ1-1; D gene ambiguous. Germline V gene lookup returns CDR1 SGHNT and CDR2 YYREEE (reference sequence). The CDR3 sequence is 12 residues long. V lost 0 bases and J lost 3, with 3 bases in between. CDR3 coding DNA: TGTGCCAGCAGCTTGGGGTACACTGAAGCTTTCTTT. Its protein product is CASSLGYTEAFF. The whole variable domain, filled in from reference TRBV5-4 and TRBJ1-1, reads ETGVTQSPTHLIKTRGQQVTLRCSSQSGHNTVSWYQQALGQGPQFIFQYYREEENGRGNFPPRFSGLQFPNYSSELNVNALELDDSALYLCASSLGYTEAFFGQGTRLTVV.

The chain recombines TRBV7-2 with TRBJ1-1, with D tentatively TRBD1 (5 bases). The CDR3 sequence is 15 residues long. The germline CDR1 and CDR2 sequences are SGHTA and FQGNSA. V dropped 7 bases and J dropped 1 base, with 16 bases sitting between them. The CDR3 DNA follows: TGTGCCAGCACCCGAACCGGGACGCAGAACACTGAAGCTTTCTTT. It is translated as CASTRTGTQNTEAFF.

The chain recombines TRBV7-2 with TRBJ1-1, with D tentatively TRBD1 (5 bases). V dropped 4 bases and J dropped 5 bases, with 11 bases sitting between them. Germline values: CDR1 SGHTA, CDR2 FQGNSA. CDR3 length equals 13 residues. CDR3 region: CASSYLGGTEAFF. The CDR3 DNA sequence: TGTGCCAGCAGCTACCTTGGGGGAACTGAAGCTTTCTTT.

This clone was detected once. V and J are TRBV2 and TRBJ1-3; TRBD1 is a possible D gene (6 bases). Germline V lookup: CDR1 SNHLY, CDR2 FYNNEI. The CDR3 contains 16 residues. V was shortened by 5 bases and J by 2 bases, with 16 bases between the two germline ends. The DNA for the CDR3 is TGTGCCAGCAGTTCCTTGGGGGGGCAGACTGGAAACACCATATATTTT. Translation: CASSSLGGQTGNTIYF.

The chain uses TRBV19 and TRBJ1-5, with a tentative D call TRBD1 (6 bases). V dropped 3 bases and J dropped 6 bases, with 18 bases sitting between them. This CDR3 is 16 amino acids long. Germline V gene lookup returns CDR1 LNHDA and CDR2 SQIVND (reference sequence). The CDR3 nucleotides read TGTGCCAGTAGTATTACCCGCGGGGGGGCGAGTCAGCCCCAGCATTTT. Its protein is CASSITRGGASQPQHF.

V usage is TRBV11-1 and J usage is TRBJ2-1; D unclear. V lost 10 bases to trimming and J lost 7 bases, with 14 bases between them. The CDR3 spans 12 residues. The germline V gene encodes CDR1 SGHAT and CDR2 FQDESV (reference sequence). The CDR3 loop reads CATSGYTNEQFF. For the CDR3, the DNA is TGTGCCACTTCTGGCTACACGAATGAGCAGTTCTTC.

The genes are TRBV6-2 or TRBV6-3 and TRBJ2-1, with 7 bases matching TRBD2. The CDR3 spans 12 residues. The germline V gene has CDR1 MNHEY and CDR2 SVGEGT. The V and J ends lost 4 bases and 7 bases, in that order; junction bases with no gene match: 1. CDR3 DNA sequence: TGTGCCAGCAGTTGGGGGGGGAATGAGCAGTTCTTC. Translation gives CASSWGGNEQFF.

Written as DNA, the CDR3 is TGTGCCAGCAGCGTTAAGACGGGATCGGAAGCTTTCTTT. This gives the protein CASSVKTGSEAFF. The chain has TRBV9 and TRBJ1-1, with unresolved D. Between the trimmed V and J ends, which lost 2 bases and 8 bases, there was a span of 13 bases. Germline V gene data show CDR1 as SGDLS and CDR2 as YYNGEE. This CDR3 spans 13 amino acids.

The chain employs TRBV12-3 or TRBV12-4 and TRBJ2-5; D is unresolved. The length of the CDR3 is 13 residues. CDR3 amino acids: CATGPESQETQYF. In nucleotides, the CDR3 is TGTGCTACGGGTCCAGAATCCCAAGAGACCCAGTACTTC.

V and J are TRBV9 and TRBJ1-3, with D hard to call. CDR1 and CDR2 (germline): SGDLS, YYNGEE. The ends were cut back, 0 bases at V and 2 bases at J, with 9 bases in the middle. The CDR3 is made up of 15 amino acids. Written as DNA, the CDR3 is TGTGCCAGCAGCGTAGCGGGTGTAACTGGAAACACCATATATTTT. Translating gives CASSVAGVTGNTIYF.

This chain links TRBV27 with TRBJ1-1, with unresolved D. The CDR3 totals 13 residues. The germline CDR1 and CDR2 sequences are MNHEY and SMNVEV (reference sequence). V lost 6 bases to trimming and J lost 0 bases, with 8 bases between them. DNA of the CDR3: TGTGCCAGCAGGCGGTTCATGAACACTGAAGCTTTCTTT. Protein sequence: CASRRFMNTEAFF.

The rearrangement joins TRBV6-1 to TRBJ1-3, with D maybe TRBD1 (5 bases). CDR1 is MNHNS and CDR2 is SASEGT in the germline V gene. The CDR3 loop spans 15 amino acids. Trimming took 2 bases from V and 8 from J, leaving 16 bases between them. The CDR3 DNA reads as TGTGCCAGCAGTGAACTTTACATTATCAGGGACACCATATATTTT. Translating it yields CASSELYIIRDTIYF.